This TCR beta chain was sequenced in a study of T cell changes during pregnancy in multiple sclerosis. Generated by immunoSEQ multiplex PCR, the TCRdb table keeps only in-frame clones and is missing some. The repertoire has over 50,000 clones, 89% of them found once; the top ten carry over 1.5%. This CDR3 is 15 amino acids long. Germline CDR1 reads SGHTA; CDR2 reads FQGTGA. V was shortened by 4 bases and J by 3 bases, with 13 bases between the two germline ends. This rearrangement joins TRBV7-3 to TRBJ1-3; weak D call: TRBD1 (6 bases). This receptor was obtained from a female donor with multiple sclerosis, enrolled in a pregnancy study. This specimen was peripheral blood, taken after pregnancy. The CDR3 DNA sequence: TGTGCCAGCAGCTCTCAGGGGATAGGTGGAAACACCATATATTTT. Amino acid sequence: CASSSQGIGGNTIYF.